What follows are 5 T cell receptor beta chains derived from one specimen sequenced in a study of blood T cell repertoires in COVID-19. The method was immunoSEQ multiplex PCR; TCRdb's version includes in-frame clones alone and lacks a portion of them. The table has roughly 49,000 clones, 90% seen once. The sequencing input was peripheral blood. The receptors were sampled from a woman older than 75 with acute or convalescent COVID-19.

The chain has TRBV3-1 (or the pseudogene TRBV3-2) and TRBJ1-5, with D tentatively TRBD1 (6 bases). CDR3 length equals 16 residues. The ends were cut back, 3 bases at V and 2 bases at J, with 14 bases in the middle. Germline V CDR1 and CDR2: LGHDT, YNNKEL (reference sequence). In DNA form, the CDR3 reads TGTGCCAGCAGCCAGGGCACAGGGTTAGGCAATCAGCCCCAGCATTTT. Protein sequence: CASSQGTGLGNQPQHF.

The chain couples TRBV5-1 to TRBJ2-2; 11 positions match TRBD2. The CDR3 sequence is 14 residues long. The V gene's germline CDR1 is SGHRS and CDR2 YFSETQ. The V gene end was trimmed by 4 bases and the J gene end by 7 bases; junction bases not matched to a gene: 3. CDR3 in DNA: TGCGCCAGCAGCGCACTAGCGGGGGTCGGGGAGCTGTTTTTT. It encodes CASSALAGVGELFF.

This chain connects TRBV2 to TRBJ1-1; the match to TRBD1 covers 11 bases. V lost 10 bases to trimming and J lost 0 bases; unmatched junction nucleotides: 4. Germline V lookup: CDR1 SNHLY, CDR2 FYNNEI. The CDR3 is 14 residues long. The CDR3 DNA follows: TGTGCCATCGGACAGGGGGCTATGAACACTGAAGCTTTCTTT. Its protein product is CAIGQGAMNTEAFF.

The chain couples TRBV5-1 to TRBJ2-3; 7 bases agree with TRBD2. Germline loops: CDR1 SGHRS, CDR2 YFSETQ. The CDR3 has 14 amino acids. J was trimmed by 6 bases and V by 0 bases; bases with no gene match: 4. The CDR3 nucleotides read TGCGCCAGCAGCTTGGGCGGGAGTTCGGATACGCAGTATTTT. This sequence encodes CASSLGGSSDTQYF.

The chain recombines TRBV19 with TRBJ2-3, with D possibly matching TRBD1 (6 bases). Trimming shortened V by 6 bases and J by 3 bases, and 19 bases separated the two germline ends. The germline V gene has CDR1 LNHDA and CDR2 SQIVND (reference sequence). This CDR3 spans 16 amino acids. CDR3 amino acids: CASRVQGRTPTDTQYF. The CDR3 bases are TGTGCCAGTAGAGTGCAGGGGCGGACGCCGACAGATACGCAGTATTTT.